This T cell receptor beta chain was recovered during a study of tumor and adjacent non-tumor tissue in lung cancer. This clonotype was seen repeatedly, ten times or more. Its antigen remains unknown. V lost 1 base and J lost 0, with 11 bases in between. Per germline, CDR1 SEHNR and CDR2 FQNEAQ (reference sequence). The CDR3 runs 16 residues. Study results and caveats: Top 100 clones took a larger repertoire share in normal lung. Tumor TCR diversity, when higher, was linked to shorter survival. Significantly higher TCR diversity was found in tumor than normal lung.

The library came from three nested PCR rounds adapted from ARM-PCR protocols. TCRdb reprocessed the multiplex PCR reads via MiXCR and lists one record per CDR3 protein. The table lists about 110,000 distinct CDR3 sequences, 60% to 80% of them singletons. RNA was extracted from bulk tissue without any cell sorting. Distant lung tissue was collected more than 3 cm away from the tumor edge. The receptor was isolated from a man aged 60 to 69 with non-small cell lung cancer. The sample was distant non-tumor lung tissue. The chain links TRBV7-9 to TRBJ2-3; no firm D call. The CDR3, as DNA: TGTGCCAGCAGCTTAGGGGAACAATCTAGCACAGATACGCAGTATTTT. Translation: CASSLGEQSSTDTQYF.